The 13 T cell receptor beta chains below were found in one sample sequenced in a study of blood T cell repertoires in COVID-19. Assay: immunoSEQ multiplex PCR; the TCRdb copy retains only in-frame clones and omits some. This table holds 110,000 to 150,000 clones, about nine tenths found once. The sample comprised PBMCs or T cells enriched from blood (not recorded which). The receptors originated from a man between 45 and 60 years old who had recovered from COVID-19.

The V and J genes are TRBV7-3 and TRBJ1-6; D ambiguous. Trimming took off 4 bases at V and 9 bases at J, with 7 bases between the two ends. This CDR3 has 12 residues. The germline V gene encodes CDR1 SGHTA and CDR2 FQGTGA. As DNA, the CDR3 is TGTGCCAGCAGCTACCCAGGTTCACCCCTCCACTTT. This gives the protein CASSYPGSPLHF.

The J gene is TRBJ1-4, the V gene TRBV28; TRBD1 might be the D (5 bases). The CDR3 has 14 amino acids. CDR1 and CDR2 from the germline V gene are MDHEN and SYDVKM. V was clipped by 7 bases and J by 14 bases, with 23 bases between them. DNA of the CDR3: TGTGCCAGCAAGTTTTCCCACGGCGGGACCGCTCTGTTTTTT. It encodes CASKFSHGGTALFF. Looking up the rest from reference TRBV28 and TRBJ1-4 gives the full variable domain: DVKVTQSSRYLVKRTGEKVFLECVQDMDHENMFWYRQDPGLGLRLIYFSYDVKMKEKGDIPEGYSVSREKKERFSLILESASTNQTSMYLCASKFSHGGTALFFGSGTQLSVL.

The chain is built from TRBV6-2 or TRBV6-3 and TRBJ2-1; TRBD2 might be the D (6 bases). The V end was cut by 5 bases, the J end by 7 bases, with 24 bases between. CDR1 is MNHEY, CDR2 SVGEGT, per germline. The CDR3 contains 17 residues. For the CDR3, the DNA is TGTGCCAGCAGTCCACCGAGAGCGGGTCCCAGTTCGAATGAGCAGTTCTTC. Residues: CASSPPRAGPSSNEQFF.

This rearrangement joins TRBV15 to TRBJ1-2; a weak D match, TRBD1 (5 bases). The V gene's germline CDR1 is LNHNV and CDR2 YYDKDF (reference sequence). V dropped 3 bases and J dropped 2 bases, with 13 bases sitting between them. This CDR3 region has 15 residues. The CDR3 protein is CATSRTQGKNYGYTF. In DNA form, the CDR3 reads TGTGCCACCAGCAGGACGCAGGGTAAAAACTATGGCTACACCTTC.

This clone has a single count. The gene calls are TRBV6-5 and TRBJ2-1; 8 nucleotides match TRBD2. CDR1 and CDR2 (germline): MNHEY, SVGAGI. J gave up 10 bases and V 7 bases, and 15 bases lay outside the gene matches. This CDR3 is 15 amino acids long. The chain's CDR3 is CASNQAGAGVGEQFF. CDR3 in DNA: TGTGCCAGCAACCAAGCGGGAGCAGGGGTAGGGGAGCAGTTCTTC.

The J gene is TRBJ2-7, the V gene TRBV11-2; 9 nucleotides match TRBD1. Germline trimming cut 5 bases from V and 7 bases from J; bases unmatched to any gene: 6. This CDR3 spans 13 amino acids. Germline CDR1 SGHAT, CDR2 FQNNGV. The CDR3: CASSVDRGREQYF. The CDR3 DNA reads as TGTGCCAGCAGCGTGGACAGGGGCCGGGAGCAGTACTTC.

About this clone: Other DNA sequences from this sample encode an identical CDR3 as well. The rearrangement uses TRBV7-2 and TRBJ1-2; no clear D. V lost 1 base and J 5 bases, leaving 8 bases between the germline ends. CDR3 size: 13 residues. Per germline, CDR1 SGHTA and CDR2 FQGNSA. The CDR3 here is CASSLGAAYGYTF. The CDR3 DNA follows: TGTGCCAGCAGCTTAGGAGCCGCATATGGCTACACCTTC.

The chain has TRBV18 and TRBJ1-4; 7 bases map to TRBD1. The CDR3 is 16 amino acids. The V gene's germline CDR1 is KGHSH and CDR2 LQKENI. V shed 3 bases and J 8 bases; nucleotides not matched to a gene: 12. The CDR3, as DNA: TGTGCCAGCTCACCGGGGAAGGGGGCGCTCAGGGAAAAACTGTTTTTT. It codes for CASSPGKGALREKLFF.

The V call is TRBV28, the J call TRBJ1-4; 10 bases map to TRBD1. CDR3 length: 14 amino acids. Trimming took 2 bases from V and 11 from J; bases not matched to a gene: 5. Germline loops: CDR1 MDHEN, CDR2 SYDVKM. The CDR3 DNA sequence: TGTGCCAGCAGTTTACGGGACAGGGGATGGAAACTGTTTTTT. As protein: CASSLRDRGWKLFF.

The J gene is TRBJ2-1, the V gene TRBV19, with D perhaps matching TRBD1 (6 bases). The CDR3 has 17 residues. Trimming pared 5 bases from V and 5 bases from J, leaving 22 bases between. Germline V gives CDR1 LNHDA, CDR2 SQIVND (reference sequence). The CDR3 DNA sequence: TGTGCCAGTAGTGTTAAATTTGGGGCAGGGGCCCACAATGAGCAGTTCTTC. This codes for CASSVKFGAGAHNEQFF. Full variable domain (remainder filled in from reference TRBV19 and TRBJ2-1): DGGITQSPKYLFRKEGQNVTLSCEQNLNHDAMYWYRQDPGQGLRLIYYSQIVNDFQKGDIAEGYSVSREKKESFPLTVTSAQKNPTAFYLCASSVKFGAGAHNEQFFGPGTRLTVL.

The chain carries TRBV5-6 and TRBJ1-2; a possible D gene is TRBD1 (5 bases). The CDR3 loop spans 13 amino acids. The V end was cut by 1 base, the J end by 13 bases, with 17 bases between. Germline CDR1 is SGHDT and CDR2 is YYEEEE. This chain's CDR3 is CASSLRVAGQSTF. CDR3 in DNA: TGTGCCAGCAGCTTGCGAGTGGCAGGACAAAGCACCTTC. The variable domain in full, completed from reference TRBV5-6 and TRBJ1-2, reads DAGVTQSPTHLIKTRGQQVTLRCSPKSGHDTVSWYQQALGQGPQFIFQYYEEEERQRGNFPDRFSGHQFPNYSSELNVNALLLGDSALYLCASSLRVAGQSTFGSGTRLTVV.

This clone has only one observation. This chain uses TRBV21-1 with TRBJ1-2. TRBV21-1 is flagged as a pseudogene. This CDR3 has 14 amino acids. The CDR3 bases are TGTGCCAGCAGCAAATCAGACGGCGGATATGGCTACACCTTC. This encodes CASSKSDGGYGYTF.

The rearrangement uses TRBV9 and TRBJ1-1; tentative D call: TRBD1 (6 bases). From germline, CDR1 is SGDLS and CDR2 YYNGEE. Trimming stripped 4 bases from V and 5 bases from J, with 15 bases between. The CDR3 has 14 residues. CDR3 in amino acids: CASSSGGGRTEAFF. CDR3 in DNA: TGTGCCAGCAGCTCCGGGGGGGGCAGGACTGAAGCTTTCTTT.